This T cell receptor (beta chain) comes out of a study of beta chain features in type 1 diabetes. Study-wide findings and caveats: Any role of HLA type in TCRB rearrangement remained unresolved here. There was a moderate but significant shortening of TCRB CDR3s in all four CD4+ subsets of Type 1 diabetes patients.

The whole isolated RNA underwent reverse transcription, so sequencing captured expressed TCRB transcripts. For naive, central memory and regulatory T cell samples, reads averaged approximately 3.9 million. Here immunoSEQ multiplex PCR was the method, and the copy in TCRdb shows in-frame clones only, minus some. In the table there are 250,000 to 300,000 clones, 24% of which are singletons. V lost 4 bases to trimming and J lost 2 bases, with 3 bases between them. Per the germline V gene, CDR1 is SEHNR and CDR2 is FQNEAQ (reference sequence). The CDR3 spans 11 residues. All of the sorted populations showed purity greater than 95%. This clone was seen a handful of times. Its antigen is unknown.

The source of this sequence is a woman between 25 and 40 years old with type 1 diabetes. V is TRBV7-9 and J is TRBJ2-7; D gene ambiguous. Sequenced input: naive CD4+ T cells from blood. The CDR3, as DNA: TGTGCCAGCAGCTCAGCCTACGAGCAGTACTTC. Residues: CASSSAYEQYF.